This section outlines one T cell receptor beta chain sequence together with its context. This sample is part of a study of graft-versus-host responses after intestinal transplantation. Produced via immunoSEQ multiplex PCR; TCRdb's table is partial and in-frame only. The sample has around 7,800 clones; around two thirds are singletons. The V end lost 8 bases, the J end lost 0 bases, and 8 bases lay between the germline ends. Germline CDR1 MDHEN, CDR2 SYDVKM. This CDR3 has 14 residues. Investigators treated the graft tissue so that it released intraepithelial and lamina propria lymphocytes. J is TRBJ2-6 and V is TRBV28; D possibly corresponds to TRBD2 (5 bases). The receptor was derived from a human patient who received an intestinal transplant, so some T cells may come from the graft donor. The sample here was ileum tissue, taken less than 60 days after transplant. The CDR3: CASRDFSGANVLTF. The CDR3 DNA reads as TGTGCCAGCCGGGATTTCTCTGGGGCCAACGTCCTGACTTTC.